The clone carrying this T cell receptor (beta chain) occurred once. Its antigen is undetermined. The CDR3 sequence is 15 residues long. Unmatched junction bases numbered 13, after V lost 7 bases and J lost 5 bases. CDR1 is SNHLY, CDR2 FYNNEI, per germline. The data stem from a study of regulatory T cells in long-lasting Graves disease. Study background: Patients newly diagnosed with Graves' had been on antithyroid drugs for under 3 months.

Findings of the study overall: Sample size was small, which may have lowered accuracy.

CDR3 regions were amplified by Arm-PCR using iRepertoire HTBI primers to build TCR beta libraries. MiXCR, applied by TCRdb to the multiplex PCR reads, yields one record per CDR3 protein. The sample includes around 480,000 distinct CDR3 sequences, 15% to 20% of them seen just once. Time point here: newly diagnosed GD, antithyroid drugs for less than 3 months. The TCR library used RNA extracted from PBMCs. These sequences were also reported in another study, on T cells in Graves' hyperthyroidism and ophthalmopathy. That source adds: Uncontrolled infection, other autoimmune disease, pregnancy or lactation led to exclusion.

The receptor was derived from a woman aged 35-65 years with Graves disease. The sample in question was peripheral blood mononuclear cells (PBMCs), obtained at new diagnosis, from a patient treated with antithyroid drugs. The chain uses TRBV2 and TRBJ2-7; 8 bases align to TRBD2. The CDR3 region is CASTPSPGGVNEQYF. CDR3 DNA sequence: TGTGCCAGCACACCCTCGCCGGGAGGGGTAAACGAGCAGTACTTC. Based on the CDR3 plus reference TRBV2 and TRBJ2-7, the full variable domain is EPEVTQTPSHQVTQMGQEVILRCVPISNHLYFYWYRQILGQKVEFLVSFYNNEISEKSEIFDDQFSVERPDGSNFTLKIRSTKLEDSAMYFCASTPSPGGVNEQYFGPGTRLTVT.